This record covers a single T cell receptor beta chain. These data originate in a study of blood T cell repertoires in COVID-19. Study-level information: The United States, Italy and Spain were the sources of the acute and convalescent COVID-19 samples. Sources were T cells, B-cell-depleted T cells, or PBMCs; the material itself was cDNA or gDNA.

CDR3 length equals 13 residues. Germline CDR1 MNHEY, CDR2 SVGAGI. Trimming cost V 8 bases and J 3 bases; bases outside gene matches: 3. Authors' data handling: From reference gene primer amplification, estimates of nucleated cell counts were derived. Data came from immunoSEQ multiplex PCR; TCRdb stores just in-frame clones and leaves some out. The V and J calls and the clone size are those of that table, but D and trimming were determined from the DNA. The sample yields some 38,000 clones, 80% to 95% seen once. This sequence was found in a man in his forties or fifties with active COVID-19. Sequenced material: peripheral blood. J is TRBJ2-2 and V is TRBV6-5; 7 nucleotides align to TRBD1. The CDR3: CASGTVYTGELFF. The CDR3 DNA reads TGTGCCAGCGGGACAGTATACACCGGGGAGCTGTTTTTT.